This TCR beta chain comes out of a study of glioma-infiltrating T cells after dendritic cell vaccination. Fresh-frozen tumor tissue and more than two years of survival data were available for all. No glioblastoma patient carried an isocitrate dehydrogenase mutation. PBMC were collected before vaccination, two weeks after the third vaccination, and at progression. V was trimmed by 8 bases and J by 2 bases, leaving 18 bases between them. The CDR3 totals 16 residues. Germline CDR1 reads MNHNY; CDR2 reads SVGAGI (reference sequence). This table comes from immunoSEQ multiplex PCR, and its TCRdb copy is limited to in-frame clones, with some not included. The sample records roughly 52,000 clones, 85% being singletons.

The specimen comprised blood, sampled before dendritic cell vaccination. The chain combines TRBV6-6 with TRBJ2-2, with D possibly TRBD1 on 5 matching bases. This TCR came from a human donor with glioblastoma. For the CDR3, the DNA is TGTGCCAGCGATTCGCCTGACAGCGCAAACACCGGGGAGCTGTTTTTT. Protein sequence: CASDSPDSANTGELFF.